The T cell receptor beta chain under discussion was sequenced for a study of CD8+ T cells in alopecia areata. Whole-study context: Those patients who were treated received oral tofacitinib, which was given at 5 to 10 mg twice daily for moderate-to-severe alopecia areata. Points from the study as a whole: Scalp and blood retained many expanded lesional clones during tofacitinib. Normal scalp had lower clonality than lesional scalp, with alopecia totalis/universalis lesions showing this most strongly.

This CDR3 region has 13 residues. Germline assignment: CDR1 SNHLY and CDR2 FYNNEI. Between the trimmed V and J ends, which lost 7 bases and 6 bases, there was a span of 15 bases. Documented treatment: oral pan-JAK inhibitor, 5-10 mg twice daily. Separation by sorting yielded CD4+ and CD8+ T cells from PBMCs. Following RNA extraction, reverse transcription yielded cDNA that acted as the sequencing template. Measured with immunoSEQ multiplex PCR; TCRdb has only the in-frame clones, and not every one. This sample has fewer than 110,000 clones, with about nine tenths found just once. As for this clone: What it binds is not known.

This TCR was recovered from a human donor with alopecia areata. The input for sequencing was CD8+ T cells sorted from blood, taken at approximately week 31, from a patient treated with tofacitinib. The chain couples TRBV2 to TRBJ1-1; no reliable D call. CDR3 coding DNA: TGTGCCAGCACCCGAGGAGGGTTCTCTGAAGCTTTCTTT. Its protein product is CASTRGGFSEAFF.